The present T cell receptor (beta chain) was sequenced within a study of T cell responses to AZD1222 COVID-19 vaccine. Regarding the study as a whole: Most donors were white British, females outnumbered males, and clonal diversity was possibly underestimated. Scientists sampled the repertoires only once the peak T cell response had passed. Baseline serology detected seropositivity in only six or seven AZD1222 recipients.

Libraries were prepared by immunoSEQ multiplex PCR; TCRdb keeps only in-frame clonotypes and omits some of them. The table records some 170,000 clones, 94% of them present only once. The V gene end was trimmed by 4 bases and the J gene end by 3 bases; junction bases not matched to a gene: 6. The CDR3 length is 15 residues. The V gene's germline CDR1 is LGHNA and CDR2 YNFKEQ. About this clone: Its matching antigen is unknown.

The sample was peripheral blood, taken 28 days after the second AZD1222 dose. V is TRBV4-2 and J is TRBJ2-1; 7 nucleotides match TRBD1. This receptor was obtained from an adult who received the AZD1222 COVID-19 vaccine. The CDR3 loop reads CASSPRQGLYNEQFF. For the CDR3, the DNA is TGTGCCAGCAGCCCCAGACAGGGCCTCTACAATGAGCAGTTCTTC.